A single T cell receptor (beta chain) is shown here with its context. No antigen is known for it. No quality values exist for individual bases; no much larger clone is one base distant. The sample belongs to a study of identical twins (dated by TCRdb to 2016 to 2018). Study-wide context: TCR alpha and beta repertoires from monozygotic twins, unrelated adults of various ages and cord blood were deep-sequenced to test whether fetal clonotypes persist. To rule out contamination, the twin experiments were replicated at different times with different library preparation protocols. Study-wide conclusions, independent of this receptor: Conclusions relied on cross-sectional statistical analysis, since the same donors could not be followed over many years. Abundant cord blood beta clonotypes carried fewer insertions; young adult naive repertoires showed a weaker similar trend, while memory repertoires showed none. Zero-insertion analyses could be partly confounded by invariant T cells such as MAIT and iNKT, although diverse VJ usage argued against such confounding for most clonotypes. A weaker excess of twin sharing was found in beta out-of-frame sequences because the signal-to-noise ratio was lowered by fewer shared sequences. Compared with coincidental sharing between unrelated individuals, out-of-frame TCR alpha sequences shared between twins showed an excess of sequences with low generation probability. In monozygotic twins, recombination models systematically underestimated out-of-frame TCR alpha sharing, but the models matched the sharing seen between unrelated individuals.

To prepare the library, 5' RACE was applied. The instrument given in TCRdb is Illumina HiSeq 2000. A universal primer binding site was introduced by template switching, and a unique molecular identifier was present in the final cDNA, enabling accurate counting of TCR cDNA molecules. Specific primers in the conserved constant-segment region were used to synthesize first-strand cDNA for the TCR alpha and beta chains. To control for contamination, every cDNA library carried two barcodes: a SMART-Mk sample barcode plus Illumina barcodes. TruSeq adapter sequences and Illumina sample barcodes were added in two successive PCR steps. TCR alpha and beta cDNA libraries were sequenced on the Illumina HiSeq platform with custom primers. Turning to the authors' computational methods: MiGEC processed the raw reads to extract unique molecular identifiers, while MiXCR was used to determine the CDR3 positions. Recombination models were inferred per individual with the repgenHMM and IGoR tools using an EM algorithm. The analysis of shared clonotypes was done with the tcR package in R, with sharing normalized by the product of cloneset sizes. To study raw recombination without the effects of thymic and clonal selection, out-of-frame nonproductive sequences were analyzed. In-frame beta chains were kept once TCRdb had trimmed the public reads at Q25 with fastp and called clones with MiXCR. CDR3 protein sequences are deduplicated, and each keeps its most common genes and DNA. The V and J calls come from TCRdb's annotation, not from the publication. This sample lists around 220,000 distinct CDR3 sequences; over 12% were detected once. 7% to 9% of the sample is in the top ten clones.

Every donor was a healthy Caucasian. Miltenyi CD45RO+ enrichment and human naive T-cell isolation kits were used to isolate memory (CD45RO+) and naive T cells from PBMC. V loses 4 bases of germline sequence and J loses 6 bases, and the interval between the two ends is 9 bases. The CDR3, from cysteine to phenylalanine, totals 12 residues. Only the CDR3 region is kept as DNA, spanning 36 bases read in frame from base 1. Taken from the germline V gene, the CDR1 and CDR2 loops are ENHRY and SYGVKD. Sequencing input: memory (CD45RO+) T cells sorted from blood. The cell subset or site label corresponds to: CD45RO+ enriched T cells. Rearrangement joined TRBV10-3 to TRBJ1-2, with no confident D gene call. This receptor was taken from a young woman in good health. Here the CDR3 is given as CAISGDGDGYTF. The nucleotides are TGTGCCATCAGTGGAGATGGTGATGGCTACACCTTC.